This entry describes one TCR beta chain. Its antigen is undetermined. The source of the sample is a study of PD-1 blockade in classical Hodgkin lymphoma. Relapse after autologous stem cell transplantation occurred in every patient, and brentuximab vedotin exposure varied. Patients reached a best response of complete response, partial response or progressive disease. Germline V gives CDR1 SGDLS, CDR2 YYNGEE. V was cut by 0 bases and J by 0 bases, with 13 bases left in between. The CDR3 totals 17 residues. Study-level findings and limits: Reports indicated that newly diagnosed patients had lower baseline TCR diversity than healthy donors did. The authors have not defined what causes the repertoire differences, possibly disease activity or prior therapy. Baseline diversity was lower in partial responders and progressors than complete responders.

Only in-frame clones appear in the TCRdb table, and some are missing; sequencing was by immunoSEQ multiplex PCR. Of under 80,000 clones listed, 71% are singletons. This TCR derives from a human donor with classical Hodgkin lymphoma. Sequencing was performed on peripheral blood mononuclear cells (PBMCs), taken before the second cycle of nivolumab. The rearrangement uses TRBV9 and TRBJ1-3; possible D gene TRBD1, 5 bases. The CDR3 protein is CASSVGPLGVSGNTIYF. CDR3 DNA: TGTGCCAGCAGCGTAGGACCCTTAGGGGTCTCTGGAAACACCATATATTTT.